A single sample gave rise to the 14 T cell receptor beta chains below, sequenced in a study of T-cell memory formation after mild COVID-19. MiXCR, run by TCRdb on the 5' RACE reads, gives a single entry per CDR3 protein. Seen here are a few hundred thousand distinct CDR3 sequences, roughly 15% observed once, and the top ten hold 20% to 25%. Sequencing was performed on PBMCs or a T cell subset sorted from them (not recorded which). These receptors were collected from a man between 18 and 29 years old who had mild COVID-19 (a few samples of this study predate the infection). Cell type and time point are not known.

V gene TRBV30 combines with J gene TRBJ1-1; a weak D match, TRBD1 (5 bases). Germline V CDR1 and CDR2: GTSNPN, SVGIG (reference sequence). Trimming cost V 7 bases and J 6 bases, with 24 bases left between them. This CDR3 region has 15 residues. The CDR3 loop reads CAYSTLGERLPEAFF. CDR3 in DNA: TGTGCCTACTCAACCCTGGGGGAGAGACTCCCTGAAGCTTTCTTT.

This clonotype turned up a few times. The J gene is TRBJ1-2, the V gene TRBV4-2; 11 nucleotides agree with TRBD1. The J segment lost 4 bases and the V segment lost 0 bases, leaving 4 bases of the junction unmatched. The CDR3 is 16 residues long. Germline values: CDR1 LGHNA, CDR2 YNFKEQ. CDR3 in amino acids: CASSQEGTGGPYGYTF. In DNA form, the CDR3 reads TGTGCCAGCAGCCAAGAAGGGACAGGGGGGCCCTATGGCTACACCTTC.

This clonotype was observed a handful of times. V is TRBV4-1 and J is TRBJ1-1; D is undetermined. In germline, CDR1 is MGHRA, CDR2 YSYEKL. V was clipped by 0 bases and J by 4 bases, with 9 bases between them. The CDR3 is 14 amino acids. CDR3 sequence: CASSQDGYGTEAFF. DNA for the CDR3: TGCGCCAGCAGCCAAGATGGGTACGGCACTGAAGCTTTCTTT.

This clonotype was counted only a few times. V gene TRBV7-3 combines with J gene TRBJ2-2; D is undetermined. This CDR3 has 13 amino acids. Trimming took 3 bases from V and 5 from J, leaving 7 bases between them. From germline, CDR1 is SGHTA and CDR2 FQGTGA. The CDR3: CASSFQATGELFF. CDR3 bases: TGTGCCAGCAGCTTCCAAGCTACCGGGGAGCTGTTTTTT.

This clonotype was picked up a small number of times. The V gene is TRBV12-3 or TRBV12-4, the J gene TRBJ1-1; D remains unclear. The CDR3 has 13 amino acids. This chain's CDR3 is CATEVEMNTEAFF. The CDR3, as DNA: TGTGCGACGGAGGTAGAGATGAACACTGAAGCTTTCTTT.

This clonotype was seen a handful of times. This rearrangement joins TRBV12-2 to TRBJ2-1; TRBD2 was called by the table and not checked on the DNA. TRBV12-2 has pseudogene status. This CDR3 has 16 residues. The CDR3 region has the DNA TGTGCAAGTCGCAAGCGCTTTAGCGGGGCCTACAATGAGCAGTTCTTC. Translated: CASRKRFSGAYNEQFF.

This clonotype was observed a single time. This sequence joins TRBV5-1 and TRBJ2-1; 8 nucleotides align to TRBD2. Germline V gives CDR1 SGHRS, CDR2 YFSETQ. Losses at the gene ends were 0 bases for V and 10 bases for J; bases not matched to a gene: 3. The CDR3 is 13 residues long. CDR3 protein: CASSLEAGAEQFF. The CDR3 DNA sequence: TGCGCCAGCAGCTTGGAAGCGGGGGCCGAGCAGTTCTTC. Combining the CDR3 with reference TRBV5-1 and TRBJ2-1 gives the whole variable domain KAGVTQTPRYLIKTRGQQVTLSCSPISGHRSVSWYQQTPGQGLQFLFEYFSETQRNKGNFPGRFSGRQFSNSRSEMNVSTLELGDSALYLCASSLEAGAEQFFGPGTRLTVL.

This clonotype was counted only a few times. This chain uses TRBV7-2 with TRBJ2-3; D is unclear. In germline, CDR1 is SGHTA, CDR2 FQGNSA. Trimming removed 2 bases from V and 2 bases from J, with 8 bases in between. This CDR3 is 14 amino acids long. The CDR3 DNA follows: TGTGCCAGCAGCTTATACGGCCCCACAGATACGCAGTATTTT. It translates to CASSLYGPTDTQYF.

This clonotype was seen only a few times. V usage is TRBV20-1 and J usage is TRBJ1-1, with TRBD1 identical over 7 bases. Germline CDR1 is DFQATT and CDR2 is SNEGSKA (reference sequence). The V and J ends lost 6 bases and 4 bases, in that order; junction bases with no gene match: 8. The CDR3 loop spans 13 amino acids. CDR3 in amino acids: CSAPGPGGTEAFF. Here the CDR3 DNA reads TGCAGTGCCCCGGGCCCAGGGGGCACTGAAGCTTTCTTT.

On this clonotype: At one end, the junction sequence differs from germline, possibly due to a read error. The chain is built from TRBV7-9 and TRBJ1-2, with TRBD1 as a possible D gene (6 bases). CDR1 is SEHNR, CDR2 FQNEAQ, per germline (reference sequence). This CDR3 contains 15 residues. The CDR3 coding sequence is TGTGACAGCAGCTTATCAGCGGGACACCTCTTTGGCTACACCTTC. The encoded protein is CDSSLSAGHLFGYTF.

The rearrangement links TRBV15 to TRBJ1-5, with 9 bases lining up with TRBD1. The junction had 13 bases not matched to a gene; V was cut back by 1 base and J by 3 bases. Germline V gives CDR1 LNHNV, CDR2 YYDKDF (reference sequence). The CDR3 is 19 amino acids. CDR3 sequence (DNA): TGTGCCACCAGCAGAGGACAGGGGGAGATTAATCCTCCCAATCAGCCCCAGCATTTT. Translating it yields CATSRGQGEINPPNQPQHF.

This clonotype was found a few times. The rearrangement links TRBV13 to TRBJ1-1; no clear D gene. Germline-derived CDR1 and CDR2 are PRHDT and FYEKMQ (reference sequence). The V and J ends lost 2 bases and 1 base respectively, with 8 bases between them. This CDR3 has 14 amino acids. The CDR3 region has the DNA TGTGCCAGCAGCTTACTCCCAGGGAACACTGAAGCTTTCTTT. Translating it yields CASSLLPGNTEAFF.

This clonotype was detected a few times. The chain links TRBV20-1 to TRBJ1-1; D might be TRBD1 (6 bases). V was clipped by 2 bases and J by 10 bases, with 20 bases between them. The CDR3 extends over 14 amino acids. Germline CDR1 and CDR2: DFQATT and SNEGSKA (reference sequence). CDR3 sequence reads: CSARSGGTGTIAFF. CDR3 DNA: TGCAGTGCTAGATCGGGCGGCACAGGGACGATAGCTTTCTTT.

The chain joins TRBV7-2 to TRBJ2-1, with 13 bases fitting TRBD2. The CDR3 runs 20 residues. Germline assignment: CDR1 SGHTA and CDR2 FQGNSA. Trimming at V came to 5 bases and at J to 0 bases, leaving 13 bases not matched to a gene. CDR3 nucleotides: TGTGCCAGCAGCAAGCCTATACTAGCGGGGGGGAAGAGCTCCTACAATGAGCAGTTCTTC. Translated, it gives CASSKPILAGGKSSYNEQFF.